One sample yielded the 25 T cell receptor beta chains listed below, sequenced in a study of post-analysis software for immune sequencing data. Overall study results and limits: Included in a set of a handful of TRBV segments more frequent in patients than controls were TRBV5-6, TRBV5-1 and TRBV20-1.

Their specific antigens are unknown. Unique molecular identifiers tagged the TCR beta cDNA libraries. TCRdb re-analysed the PCR reads in MiXCR, keeping a single row per CDR3 protein. Among 600,000 to 700,000 distinct CDR3 sequences listed, around 60% were seen once. What was sequenced was blood. These receptors originate from a girl aged 2 to 10 with multiple sclerosis.

This chain joins TRBV7-9 and TRBJ2-3; D ambiguous. Between the trimmed V and J ends, which lost 5 bases and 5 bases, there was a span of 11 bases. From germline, CDR1 is SEHNR and CDR2 FQNEAQ (reference sequence). This CDR3 has 13 residues. The CDR3 region has the DNA TGTGCCAGCAGCGCCCCCCAGGTAGATACGCAGTATTTT. Translating it yields CASSAPQVDTQYF.

The chain joins TRBV20-1 to TRBJ1-2; D is unresolved. Germline loops: CDR1 DFQATT, CDR2 SNEGSKA (reference sequence). The CDR3 extends over 14 amino acids. The CDR3 DNA sequence: TGCAGCGGACTGGCGGCAGGCGCTGACTATGGCTACACCTTC. The encoded protein is CSGLAAGADYGYTF.

V usage is TRBV29-1 and J usage is TRBJ2-7, with D possibly TRBD2 on 5 matching bases. The germline gives CDR1 SQVTM, CDR2 ANQGSEA. The CDR3 contains 11 residues. Trimming left V 6 bases short and J 6 bases short, with 12 bases between. CDR3 region: CSVEGIREQYF. The CDR3 bases are TGCAGCGTCGAGGGTATTCGCGAGCAGTACTTC.

This clonotype turned up a few times. The genes are TRBV27 and TRBJ1-2, with TRBD1 matching 8 bases. V was clipped by 5 bases and J by 1 base; unmatched bases: 12. This CDR3 is built from 17 residues. CDR1 and CDR2 from the germline V gene are MNHEY and SMNVEV (reference sequence). The CDR3 here is CASSPTGALLFNYGYTF. The CDR3 nucleotides are TGTGCCAGCAGTCCGACAGGGGCGCTCCTTTTTAACTATGGCTACACCTTC.

The rearrangement links TRBV12-3 or TRBV12-4 to TRBJ2-3; a weak D match, TRBD2 (7 bases). Trimming took 3 bases from V and 5 from J, leaving 21 bases between them. CDR3 size: 17 residues. The CDR3 loop is CASSLETSGGAGDTQYF. In nucleotides, the CDR3 is TGTGCCAGCAGTTTGGAGACTAGTGGGGGGGCCGGAGATACGCAGTATTTT.

The chain recombines TRBV6-6 with TRBJ1-5; a weak D match, TRBD1 (5 bases). CDR3 length: 15 residues. The ends were cut back, 4 bases at V and 2 bases at J, with 12 bases in the middle. Germline V CDR1 and CDR2: MNHNY, SVGAGI (reference sequence). CDR3 nucleotides: TGTGCCAGCAGTTCCCAGTTGGGGGGCAATCAGCCCCAGCATTTT. Its translation: CASSSQLGGNQPQHF.

The rearrangement joins TRBV7-2 to TRBJ2-5; D not certain. V lost 1 base, J lost 5 bases, and 5 bases lay in between. This CDR3 contains 12 residues. Germline V CDR1 and CDR2: SGHTA, FQGNSA. The DNA for the CDR3 is TGTGCCAGCAGCTTAGTTCCGGAGACCCAGTACTTC. Translation: CASSLVPETQYF.

The rearrangement joins TRBV6-5 to TRBJ2-1, with a weak D call TRBD1 (5 bases). This CDR3 contains 18 residues. V lost 0 bases to trimming and J lost 4 bases, with 19 bases between them. In germline, CDR1 is MNHEY, CDR2 SVGAGI. CDR3 in amino acids: CASSYSVRGQGSYNEQFF. CDR3 DNA sequence: TGTGCCAGCAGTTACTCGGTTCGTGGGCAGGGATCTTACAATGAGCAGTTCTTC.

The chain is built from TRBV28 and TRBJ2-5; TRBD2 matches at 8 bases. The junction had 6 bases not matched to a gene; V was cut back by 6 bases and J by 0 bases. From germline, CDR1 is MDHEN and CDR2 SYDVKM. The CDR3 contains 15 residues. The CDR3 bases are TGTGCCAGCAGGCGGGAGGCCAACAACCAAGAGACCCAGTACTTC. Translated: CASRREANNQETQYF.

This clonotype was seen a handful of times. This rearrangement joins TRBV29-1 to TRBJ2-3, with D possibly matching TRBD1 (6 bases). Germline V gives CDR1 SQVTM, CDR2 ANQGSEA. V lost 7 bases and J 0 bases, leaving 11 bases between the germline ends. The CDR3 contains 13 residues. The CDR3 sequence is CSAQRGSTDTQYF. The CDR3, as DNA: TGCAGCGCTCAAAGGGGGAGCACAGATACGCAGTATTTT.

This clonotype showed up just a few times. This chain connects TRBV7-2 to TRBJ2-1, with TRBD2 matching 11 bases. The CDR3 loop spans 17 amino acids. V gave up 5 bases and J gave up 0 bases; unmatched junction bases: 6. Germline V gives CDR1 SGHTA, CDR2 FQGNSA. CDR3 in amino acids: CASSPTSGGFSYNEQFF. CDR3 DNA sequence: TGTGCCAGCAGCCCCACTAGCGGGGGCTTCTCCTACAATGAGCAGTTCTTC.

This chain connects TRBV7-2 to TRBJ2-6; D may be TRBD2 (7 bases). Germline V gives CDR1 SGHTA, CDR2 FQGNSA. V lost 4 bases and J lost 0, with 22 bases in between. CDR3 length equals 20 residues. CDR3 sequence: CASSSTPWGGPLSGANVLTF. The CDR3 region has the DNA TGTGCCAGCAGCTCGACCCCTTGGGGGGGCCCACTCTCTGGGGCCAACGTCCTGACTTTC. Full variable domain (missing parts from reference TRBV7-2 and TRBJ2-6): GAGVSQSPSNKVTEKGKDVELRCDPISGHTALYWYRQSLGQGLEFLIYFQGNSAPDKSGLPSDRFSAERTGGSVSTLTIQRTQQEDSAVYLCASSSTPWGGPLSGANVLTFGAGSRLTVL.

The genes are TRBV5-1 and TRBJ2-1; D perhaps matches TRBD2 (5 bases). The CDR3 contains 18 residues. The V end lost 0 bases, the J end lost 1 base, and 17 bases lay between the germline ends. From germline, CDR1 is SGHRS and CDR2 YFSETQ. This chain's CDR3 is CASSLVVRFGVSYNEQFF. The DNA of the CDR3 is TGCGCCAGCAGCTTGGTCGTCAGGTTCGGGGTTTCCTACAATGAGCAGTTCTTC.

This clonotype was seen a few times. The rearrangement joins TRBV7-2 to TRBJ2-1; 8 nucleotides line up with TRBD2. Per germline, CDR1 SGHTA and CDR2 FQGNSA. The CDR3 runs 16 residues. V shed 1 base, J shed 4 bases, and the junction held 6 bases outside the gene matches. The CDR3: CASSLVGRGVYNEQFF. The DNA of the CDR3 is TGTGCCAGCAGCTTAGTGGGGCGGGGGGTTTACAATGAGCAGTTCTTC.

This clonotype occurred many times. V and J are TRBV12-3 or TRBV12-4 and TRBJ2-1; no definite D call. V was pared by 5 bases and J by 6 bases, with 8 bases between. The CDR3 contains 12 residues. The CDR3 is CASSPDFNEQFF. CDR3 nucleotides: TGTGCCAGCAGTCCCGACTTCAATGAGCAGTTCTTC.

The rearrangement links TRBV20-1 to TRBJ2-5, with a possible D match to TRBD1 (7 bases). The V gene's germline CDR1 is DFQATT and CDR2 SNEGSKA (reference sequence). V lost 6 bases and J lost 5, with 13 bases in between. CDR3 size: 12 residues. The CDR3 loop reads CSAEPGGETQYF. The CDR3 nucleotides read TGCAGTGCGGAACCAGGGGGGGAGACCCAGTACTTC.

The V call is TRBV5-6, the J call TRBJ2-5; 8 nucleotides match TRBD1. Matching the DNA end better, TRBJ2-7 makes the J call doubtful. CDR3 length equals 15 residues. CDR1 and CDR2 from the germline V gene are SGHDT and YYEEEE. The CDR3 protein is CASSPDRTGYYEQYF. CDR3 sequence (DNA): TGTGCCAGCAGCCCGGACAGGACAGGGTACTACGAGCAGTACTTC.

This clonotype has just a few counts. The chain uses TRBV6-6 and TRBJ2-1; TRBD2 might be the D (7 bases). CDR3 length: 16 residues. With 5 bases removed from V and 1 base from J, the gap between germline ends came to 15 bases. Germline-derived CDR1 and CDR2 are MNHNY and SVGAGI (reference sequence). The CDR3 sequence: CASSLFAGASYNEQFF. The CDR3 DNA sequence: TGTGCCAGCAGTCTCTTTGCGGGGGCTTCCTACAATGAGCAGTTCTTC.

For this clonotype: One end of the junction does not line up with germline, which may come from a read error. V usage is TRBV7-9 and J usage is TRBJ2-1; no clear D gene. The germline V gene encodes CDR1 SEHNR and CDR2 FQNEAQ (reference sequence). This CDR3 region has 13 residues. In nucleotides, the CDR3 is TGTGCCAGCAGCTTAGACGGCTACGATGAGCAGTTCTTC. Translated: CASSLDGYDEQFF.

This chain connects TRBV15 to TRBJ1-2, with D unresolved. This CDR3 spans 14 amino acids. Trimming left V 1 base short and J 2 bases short, with 8 bases between. The V gene's germline CDR1 is LNHNV and CDR2 YYDKDF (reference sequence). CDR3 nucleotides: TGTGCCACCAGCAGAGGAACAACCAACTATGGCTACACCTTC. Its translation: CATSRGTTNYGYTF.

The V call is TRBV14, the J call TRBJ2-1, with D possibly being TRBD1 (5 bases). In germline, CDR1 is SGHDN, CDR2 FVKESK. V lost 4 bases to trimming and J lost 10 bases, with 14 bases between them. The CDR3 totals 13 residues. CDR3 amino acids: CASSPGHLGEQFF. CDR3 bases: TGTGCCAGCAGCCCCGGACACCTCGGGGAGCAGTTCTTC.

The chain couples TRBV27 to TRBJ2-1, with 7 bases identical to TRBD2. Germline-derived CDR1 and CDR2 are MNHEY and SMNVEV (reference sequence). The CDR3 runs 14 residues. With 4 bases clipped from V and 4 bases from J, the junction kept 4 bases outside the gene matches. The CDR3 nucleotides read TGTGCCAGCAGTTCCCTAGCGGAGTACAATGAGCAGTTCTTC. This sequence encodes CASSSLAEYNEQFF.

The chain recombines TRBV6-1 with TRBJ2-5; D possibly corresponds to TRBD2 (6 bases). The J call is doubtful: the DNA matches TRBJ2-7 better. Germline CDR1 and CDR2: MNHNS and SASEGT. CDR3 size: 18 residues. The CDR3 coding sequence is TGTGCCAGCAGCCCCCAACAAGCGGGTTTACTTAGCTCCTACGAGCAGTACTTC. Its protein is CASSPQQAGLLSSYEQYF.

V usage is TRBV10-3 and J usage is TRBJ2-4, with D uncertain. Trimming removed 0 bases from V and 0 bases from J, with 3 bases in between. Germline CDR1 ENHRY, CDR2 SYGVKD. The CDR3 is 14 amino acids. The CDR3 DNA follows: TGTGCCATCAGTGAGTCCCTAGCCAAAAACATTCAGTACTTC. It encodes CAISESLAKNIQYF.

V is TRBV5-1 and J is TRBJ2-1; maybe TRBD2 (6 bases). There are 15 residues in the CDR3. The V end was cut by 6 bases, the J end by 8 bases, with 21 bases between. Germline values: CDR1 SGHRS, CDR2 YFSETQ. The CDR3 DNA sequence: TGCGCCAGCACCCTGGGGGGTGACAGAGTCGATGAGCAGTTCTTC. Its translation is CASTLGGDRVDEQFF.